This TCR beta chain appears in the sequencing data of a study of blood T cells in healthy people across ages. This CDR3 has 17 residues. V lost 1 base and J lost 0, with 13 bases in between. The germline CDR1 and CDR2 sequences are MGHRA and YSYEKL. A second PCR of 7 to 11 cycles used a sample-barcoded 5' primer and a J-beta primer mix. TCRdb independently ran MiXCR on the 5' RACE reads; one entry per CDR3 protein. The sample yields under 2,000,000 distinct CDR3 sequences, just under 50% seen once. The chain joins TRBV4-1 to TRBJ2-4; a possible D gene is TRBD2 (5 bases). Material for sequencing was blood. This TCR came from a woman in her 40s in good health. The CDR3 DNA reads as TGCGCCAGCAGCCAAGCGACGGGGAAACTAGCCAAAAACATTCAGTACTTC. It translates to CASSQATGKLAKNIQYF.